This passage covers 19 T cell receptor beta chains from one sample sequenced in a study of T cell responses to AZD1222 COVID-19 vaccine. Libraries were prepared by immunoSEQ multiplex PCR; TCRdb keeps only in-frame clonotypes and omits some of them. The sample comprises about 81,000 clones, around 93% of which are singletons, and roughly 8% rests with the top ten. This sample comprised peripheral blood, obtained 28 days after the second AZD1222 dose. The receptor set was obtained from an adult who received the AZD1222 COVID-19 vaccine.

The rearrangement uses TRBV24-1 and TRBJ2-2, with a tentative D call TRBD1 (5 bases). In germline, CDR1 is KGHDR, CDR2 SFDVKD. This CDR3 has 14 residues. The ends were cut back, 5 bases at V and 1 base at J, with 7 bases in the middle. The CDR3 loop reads CATSVRGNTGELFF. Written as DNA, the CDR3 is TGTGCCACCAGTGTTAGGGGGAACACCGGGGAGCTGTTTTTT.

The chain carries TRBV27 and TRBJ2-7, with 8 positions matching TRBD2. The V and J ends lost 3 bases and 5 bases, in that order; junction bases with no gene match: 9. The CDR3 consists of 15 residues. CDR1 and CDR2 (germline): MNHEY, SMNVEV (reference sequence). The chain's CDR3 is CASSLLTGGFHEQYF. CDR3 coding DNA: TGTGCCAGCAGTTTGTTAACGGGAGGGTTCCACGAGCAGTACTTC.

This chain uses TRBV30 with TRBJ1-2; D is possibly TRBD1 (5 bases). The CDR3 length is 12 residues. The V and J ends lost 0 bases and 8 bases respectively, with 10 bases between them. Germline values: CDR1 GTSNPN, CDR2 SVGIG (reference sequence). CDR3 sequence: CAWSVGAGGYTF. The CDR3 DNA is TGTGCCTGGAGTGTTGGGGCCGGGGGCTACACCTTC.

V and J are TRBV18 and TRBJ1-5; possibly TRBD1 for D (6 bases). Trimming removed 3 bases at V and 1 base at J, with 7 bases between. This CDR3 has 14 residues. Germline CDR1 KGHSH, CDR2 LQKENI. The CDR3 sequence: CASSPDRSNQPQHF. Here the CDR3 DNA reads TGTGCCAGCTCACCCGACAGGAGCAATCAGCCCCAGCATTTT.

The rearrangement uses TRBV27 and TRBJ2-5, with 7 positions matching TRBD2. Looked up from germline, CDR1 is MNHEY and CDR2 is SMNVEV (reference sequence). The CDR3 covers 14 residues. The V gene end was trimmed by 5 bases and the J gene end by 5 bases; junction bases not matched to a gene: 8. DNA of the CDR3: TGTGCCAGCAGTCTCACCCGGGGAGGGGAGACCCAGTACTTC. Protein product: CASSLTRGGETQYF.

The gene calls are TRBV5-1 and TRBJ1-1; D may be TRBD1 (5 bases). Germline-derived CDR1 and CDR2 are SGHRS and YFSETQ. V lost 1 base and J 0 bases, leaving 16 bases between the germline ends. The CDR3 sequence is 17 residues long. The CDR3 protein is CASSLFTGLDMNTEAFF. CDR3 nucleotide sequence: TGCGCCAGCAGCTTGTTTACAGGCCTAGATATGAACACTGAAGCTTTCTTT.

The CDR3 here is CASSLYGNEQFF. In nucleotides, the CDR3 is TGTGCCAGCAGTTTATATGGGAATGAGCAGTTCTTC. The chain carries TRBV12-3 or TRBV12-4 and TRBJ2-1, with D uncertain. V was clipped by 2 bases and J by 7 bases, with 6 bases between them. The CDR3 covers 12 residues.

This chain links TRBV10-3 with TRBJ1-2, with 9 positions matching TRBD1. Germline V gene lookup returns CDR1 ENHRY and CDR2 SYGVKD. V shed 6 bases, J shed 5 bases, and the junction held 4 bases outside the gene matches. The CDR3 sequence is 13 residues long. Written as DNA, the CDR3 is TGTGCCATCAGCCGGGACAGGGCGTATGGCTACACCTTC. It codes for CAISRDRAYGYTF.

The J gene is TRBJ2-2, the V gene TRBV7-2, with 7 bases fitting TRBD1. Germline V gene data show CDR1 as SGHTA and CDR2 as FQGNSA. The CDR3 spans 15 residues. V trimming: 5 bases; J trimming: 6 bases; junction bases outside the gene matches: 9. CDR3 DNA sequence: TGTGCCAGCAGCCACCGACAGGGTGGATCCGGGGAGCTGTTTTTT. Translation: CASSHRQGGSGELFF.

The CDR3 protein is CASSLTTSGANVLTF. The CDR3 DNA reads TGTGCCAGCAGCTTAACTACCTCTGGGGCCAACGTCCTGACTTTC. The rearrangement links TRBV7-3 to TRBJ2-6; unclear D gene. The CDR3 runs 15 residues. Per the germline V gene, CDR1 is SGHTA and CDR2 is FQGTGA. Trimming took 0 bases from V and 0 from J, leaving 3 bases between them.

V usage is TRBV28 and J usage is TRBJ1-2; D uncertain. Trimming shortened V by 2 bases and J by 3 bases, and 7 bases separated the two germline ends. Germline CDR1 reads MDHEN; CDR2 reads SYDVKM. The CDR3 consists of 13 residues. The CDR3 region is CASSLGIDYGYTF. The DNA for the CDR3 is TGTGCCAGCAGTTTAGGTATCGACTATGGCTACACCTTC.

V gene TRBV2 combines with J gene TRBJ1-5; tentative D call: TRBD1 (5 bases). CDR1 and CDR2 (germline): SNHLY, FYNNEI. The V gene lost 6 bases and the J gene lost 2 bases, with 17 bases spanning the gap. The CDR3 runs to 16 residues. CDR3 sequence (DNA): TGTGCCAGCAGAAGGGAGGAGGGGTCAGGCAATCAGCCCCAGCATTTT. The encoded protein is CASRREEGSGNQPQHF.

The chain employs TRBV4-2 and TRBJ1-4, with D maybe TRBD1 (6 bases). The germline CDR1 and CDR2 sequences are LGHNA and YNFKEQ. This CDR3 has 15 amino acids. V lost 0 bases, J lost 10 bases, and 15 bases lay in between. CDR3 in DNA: TGTGCCAGCAGCCAAGATGCCCAGGGGAGTGGAAAACTGTTTTTT. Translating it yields CASSQDAQGSGKLFF.

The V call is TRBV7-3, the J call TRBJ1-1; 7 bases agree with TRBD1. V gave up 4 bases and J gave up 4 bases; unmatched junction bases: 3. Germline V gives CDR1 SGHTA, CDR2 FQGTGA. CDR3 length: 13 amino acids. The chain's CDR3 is CASSSTGITEAFF. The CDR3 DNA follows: TGTGCCAGCAGCTCGACAGGGATCACTGAAGCTTTCTTT.

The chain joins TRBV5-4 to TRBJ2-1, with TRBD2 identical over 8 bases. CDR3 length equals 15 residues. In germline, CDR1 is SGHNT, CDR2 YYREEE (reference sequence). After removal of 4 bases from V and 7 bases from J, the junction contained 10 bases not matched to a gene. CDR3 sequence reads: CASSRAGRAPNEQFF. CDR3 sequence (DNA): TGTGCCAGCAGCCGGGCCGGGAGGGCCCCAAATGAGCAGTTCTTC.

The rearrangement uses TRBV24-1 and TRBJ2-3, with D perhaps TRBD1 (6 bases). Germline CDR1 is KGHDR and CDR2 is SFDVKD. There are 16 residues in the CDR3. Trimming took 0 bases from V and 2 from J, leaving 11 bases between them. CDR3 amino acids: CATSDLETGLTDTQYF. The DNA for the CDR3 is TGTGCCACCAGTGATTTGGAAACAGGGCTCACAGATACGCAGTATTTT.

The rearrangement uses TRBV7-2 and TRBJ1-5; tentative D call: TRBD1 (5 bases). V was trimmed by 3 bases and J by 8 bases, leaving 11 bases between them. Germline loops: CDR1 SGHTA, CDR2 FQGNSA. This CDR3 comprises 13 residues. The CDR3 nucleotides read TGTGCCAGCAGCTTGTCAGGGCTAGAGCCCCAGCATTTT. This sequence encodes CASSLSGLEPQHF.

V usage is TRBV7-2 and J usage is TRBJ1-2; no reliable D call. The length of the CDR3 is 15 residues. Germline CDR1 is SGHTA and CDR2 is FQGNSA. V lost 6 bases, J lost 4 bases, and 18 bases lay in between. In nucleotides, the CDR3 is TGTGCCAGCAGGGACGGATCCCAAACCATCTATGGCTACACCTTC. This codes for CASRDGSQTIYGYTF.

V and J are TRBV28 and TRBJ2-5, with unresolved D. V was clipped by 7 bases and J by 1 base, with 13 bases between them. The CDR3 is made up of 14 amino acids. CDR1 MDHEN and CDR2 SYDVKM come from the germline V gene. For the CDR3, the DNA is TGTGCCAGCACACCCTGGCGGACCCAAGAGACCCAGTACTTC. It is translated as CASTPWRTQETQYF.